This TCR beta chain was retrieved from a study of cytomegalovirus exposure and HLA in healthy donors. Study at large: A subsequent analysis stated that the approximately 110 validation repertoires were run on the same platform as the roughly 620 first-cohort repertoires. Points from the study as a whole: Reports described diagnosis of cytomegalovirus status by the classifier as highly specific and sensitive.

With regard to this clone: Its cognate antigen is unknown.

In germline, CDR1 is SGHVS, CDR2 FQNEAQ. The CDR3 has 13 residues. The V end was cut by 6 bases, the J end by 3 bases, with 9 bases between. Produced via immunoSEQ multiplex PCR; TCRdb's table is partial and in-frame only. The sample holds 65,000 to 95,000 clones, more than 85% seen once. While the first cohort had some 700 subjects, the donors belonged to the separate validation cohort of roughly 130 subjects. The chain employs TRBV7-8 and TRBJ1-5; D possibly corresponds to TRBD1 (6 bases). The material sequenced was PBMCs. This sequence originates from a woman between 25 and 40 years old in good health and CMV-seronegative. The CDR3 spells CASRQGTNQPQHF. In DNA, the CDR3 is TGTGCCAGCAGACAGGGTACCAATCAGCCCCAGCATTTT.